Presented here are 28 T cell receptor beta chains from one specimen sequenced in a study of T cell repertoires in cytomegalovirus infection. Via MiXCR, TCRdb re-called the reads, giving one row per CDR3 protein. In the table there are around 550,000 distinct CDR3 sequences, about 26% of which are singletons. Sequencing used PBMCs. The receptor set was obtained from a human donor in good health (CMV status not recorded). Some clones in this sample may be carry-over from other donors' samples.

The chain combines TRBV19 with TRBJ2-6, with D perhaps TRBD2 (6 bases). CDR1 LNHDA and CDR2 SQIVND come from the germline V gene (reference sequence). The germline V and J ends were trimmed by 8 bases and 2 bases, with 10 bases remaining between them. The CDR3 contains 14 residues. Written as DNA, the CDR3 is TGTGCCAGTGGAGGGGTTCCTGGGGCCAACGTCCTGACTTTC. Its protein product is CASGGVPGANVLTF.

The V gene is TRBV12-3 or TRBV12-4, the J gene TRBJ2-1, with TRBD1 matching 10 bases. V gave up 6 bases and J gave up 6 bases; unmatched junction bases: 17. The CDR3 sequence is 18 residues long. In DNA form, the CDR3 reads TGTGCCAGCAGCAACTACCGGGACAGGGGTCCGAGAGGCAATGAGCAGTTCTTC. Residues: CASSNYRDRGPRGNEQFF.

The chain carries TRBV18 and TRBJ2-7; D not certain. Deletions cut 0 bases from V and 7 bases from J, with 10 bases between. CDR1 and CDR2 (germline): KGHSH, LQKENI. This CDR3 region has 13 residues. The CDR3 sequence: CASSPPPTREQYV. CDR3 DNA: TGTGCCAGCTCACCACCCCCGACGCGGGAGCAGTACGTC.

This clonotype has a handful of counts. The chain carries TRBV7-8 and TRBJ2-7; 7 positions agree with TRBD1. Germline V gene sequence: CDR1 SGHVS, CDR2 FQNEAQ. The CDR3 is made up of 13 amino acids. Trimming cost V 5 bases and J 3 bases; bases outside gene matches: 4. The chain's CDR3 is CASSPRGHYEQYV. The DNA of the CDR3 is TGTGCCAGCAGCCCTAGGGGGCACTACGAGCAGTACGTC.

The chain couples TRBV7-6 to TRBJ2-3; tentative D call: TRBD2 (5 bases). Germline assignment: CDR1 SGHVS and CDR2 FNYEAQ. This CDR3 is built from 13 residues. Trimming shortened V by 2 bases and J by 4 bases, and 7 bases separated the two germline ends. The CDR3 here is CASSLNGADTQYF. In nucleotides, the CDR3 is TGTGCCAGCAGCTTAAACGGGGCAGATACGCAGTATTTT.

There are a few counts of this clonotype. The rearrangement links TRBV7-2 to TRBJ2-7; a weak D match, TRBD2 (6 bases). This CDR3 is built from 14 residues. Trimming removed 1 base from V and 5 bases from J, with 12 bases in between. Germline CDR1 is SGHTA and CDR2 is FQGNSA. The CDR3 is CASSLVGGADEQYF. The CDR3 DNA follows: TGTGCCAGCAGCTTAGTGGGGGGAGCGGACGAGCAGTACTTC.

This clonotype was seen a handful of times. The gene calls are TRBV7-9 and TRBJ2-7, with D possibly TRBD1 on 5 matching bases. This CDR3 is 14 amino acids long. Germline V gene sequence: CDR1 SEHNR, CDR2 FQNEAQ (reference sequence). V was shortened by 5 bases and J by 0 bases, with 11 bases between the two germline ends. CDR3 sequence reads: CASSATVTSYEQYV. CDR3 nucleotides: TGTGCCAGCAGCGCGACAGTGACCTCCTACGAGCAGTACGTC.

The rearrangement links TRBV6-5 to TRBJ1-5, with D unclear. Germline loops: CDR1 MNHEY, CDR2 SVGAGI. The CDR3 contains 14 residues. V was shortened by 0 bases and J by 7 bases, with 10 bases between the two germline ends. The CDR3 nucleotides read TGTGCCAGCAGTTACTCGAAAGGTCGGCAGCCCCAGCATTTT. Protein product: CASSYSKGRQPQHF.

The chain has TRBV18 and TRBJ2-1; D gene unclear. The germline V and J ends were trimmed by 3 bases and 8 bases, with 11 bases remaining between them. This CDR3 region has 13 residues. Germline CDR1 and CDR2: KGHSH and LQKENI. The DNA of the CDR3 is TGTGCCAGCTCACCCAACGGTTGGGATGAGCAGTTCTTC. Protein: CASSPNGWDEQFF.

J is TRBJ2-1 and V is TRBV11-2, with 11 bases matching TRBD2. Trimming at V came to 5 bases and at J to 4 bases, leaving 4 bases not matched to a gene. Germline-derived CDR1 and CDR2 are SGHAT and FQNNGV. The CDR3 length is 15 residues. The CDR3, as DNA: TGTGCCAGCAGCACTCCTAGCGGGAGGTACAATGAGCAGTTCTTC. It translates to CASSTPSGRYNEQFF. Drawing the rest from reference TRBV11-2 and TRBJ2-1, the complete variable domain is EAGVAQSPRYKIIEKRQSVAFWCNPISGHATLYWYQQILGQGPKLLIQFQNNGVVDDSQLPKDRFSAERLKGVDSTLKIQPAKLEDSAVYLCASSTPSGRYNEQFFGPGTRLTVL.

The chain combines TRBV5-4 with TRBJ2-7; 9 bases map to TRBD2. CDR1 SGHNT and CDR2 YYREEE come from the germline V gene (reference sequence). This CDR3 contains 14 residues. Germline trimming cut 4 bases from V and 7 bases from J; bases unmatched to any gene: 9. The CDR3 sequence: CASSPGLASGEQYV. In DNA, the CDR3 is TGTGCCAGCAGCCCCGGACTAGCGTCAGGGGAGCAGTACGTC.

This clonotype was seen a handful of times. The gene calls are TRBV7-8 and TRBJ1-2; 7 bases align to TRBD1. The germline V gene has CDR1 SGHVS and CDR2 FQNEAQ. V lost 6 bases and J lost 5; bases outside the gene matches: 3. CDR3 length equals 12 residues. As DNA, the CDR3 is TGTGCCAGCAGAGGACAGGATTATGGCTACACCTTC. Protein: CASRGQDYGYTF.

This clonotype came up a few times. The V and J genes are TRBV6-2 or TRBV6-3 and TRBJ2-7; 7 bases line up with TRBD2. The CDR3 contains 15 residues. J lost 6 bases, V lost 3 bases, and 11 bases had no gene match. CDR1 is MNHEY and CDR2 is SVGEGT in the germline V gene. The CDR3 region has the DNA TGTGCCAGCAGTTATTGGGCTAGCGGACCCATCGAGCAGTACTTC. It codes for CASSYWASGPIEQYF.

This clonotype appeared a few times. CDR3 coding DNA: TGTGCCAGCAGTTGGCGCTTTAGAGTGGGAGAGACCCAGTACTTC. This sequence encodes CASSWRFRVGETQYF. The rearrangement joins TRBV12-3 or TRBV12-4 to TRBJ2-5; no reliable D call. V lost 4 bases and J lost 4, with 16 bases in between. This CDR3 is 15 amino acids long.

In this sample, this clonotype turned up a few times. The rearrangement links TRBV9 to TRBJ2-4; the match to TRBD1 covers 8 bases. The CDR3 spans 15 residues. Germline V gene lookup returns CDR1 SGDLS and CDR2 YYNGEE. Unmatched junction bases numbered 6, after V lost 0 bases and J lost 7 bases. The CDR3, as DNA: TGTGCCAGCAGCGTAGGAGGGCAGGGGGCGAACATTCAGTACTTC. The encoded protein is CASSVGGQGANIQYF.

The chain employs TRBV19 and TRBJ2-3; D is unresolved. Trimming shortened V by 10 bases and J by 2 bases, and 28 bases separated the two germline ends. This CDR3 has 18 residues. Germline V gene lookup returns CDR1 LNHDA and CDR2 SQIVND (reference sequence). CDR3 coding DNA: TGTGCCATCATAGATCCACGCCGTCAGGTGCTTAACACAGATACGCAGTATTTT. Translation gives CAIIDPRRQVLNTDTQYF.

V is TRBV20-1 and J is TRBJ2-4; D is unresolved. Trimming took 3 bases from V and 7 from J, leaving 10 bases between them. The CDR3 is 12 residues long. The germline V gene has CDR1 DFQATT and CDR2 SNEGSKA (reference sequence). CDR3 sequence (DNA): TGCAGTGCTAGCGGATTGTTGAACATTCAGTACTTC. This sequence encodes CSASGLLNIQYF.

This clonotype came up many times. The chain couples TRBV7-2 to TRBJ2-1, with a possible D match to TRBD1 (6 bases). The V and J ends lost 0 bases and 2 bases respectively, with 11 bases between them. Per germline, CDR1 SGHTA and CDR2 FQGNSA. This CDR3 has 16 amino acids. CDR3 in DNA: TGTGCCAGCAGCTTAGCCCCGGCAGGGGCCTACAATGAGCAGTTCTTC. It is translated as CASSLAPAGAYNEQFF.

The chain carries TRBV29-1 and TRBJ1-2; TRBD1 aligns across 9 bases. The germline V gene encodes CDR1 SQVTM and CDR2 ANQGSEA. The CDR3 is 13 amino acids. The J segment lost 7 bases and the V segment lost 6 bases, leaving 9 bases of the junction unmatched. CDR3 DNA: TGCAGCGTCGGGAACAGGGGGCAGGGTGGCTACACCTTC. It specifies CSVGNRGQGGYTF.

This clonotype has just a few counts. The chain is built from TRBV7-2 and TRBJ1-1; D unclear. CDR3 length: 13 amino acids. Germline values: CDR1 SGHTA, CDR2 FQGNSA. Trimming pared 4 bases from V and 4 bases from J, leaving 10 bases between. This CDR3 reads CASSSSVFTEAFF. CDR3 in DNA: TGTGCCAGCAGCTCCTCGGTATTCACTGAAGCTTTCTTT.

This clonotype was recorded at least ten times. Here the CDR3 DNA reads TGTGCCAGCAGCTTAGCGATTCGGGGGAGCTCCTACAATGAGCAGTTCTTC. This gives the protein CASSLAIRGSSYNEQFF. The gene calls are TRBV7-2 and TRBJ2-1; perhaps TRBD2 as D (6 bases). The CDR3 contains 17 residues. The V and J ends lost 0 bases and 0 bases respectively, with 12 bases between them. Looked up from germline, CDR1 is SGHTA and CDR2 is FQGNSA. Full variable domain (outside the CDR3, taken from reference TRBV7-2 and TRBJ2-1): GAGVSQSPSNKVTEKGKDVELRCDPISGHTALYWYRQSLGQGLEFLIYFQGNSAPDKSGLPSDRFSAERTGGSVSTLTIQRTQQEDSAVYLCASSLAIRGSSYNEQFFGPGTRLTVL.

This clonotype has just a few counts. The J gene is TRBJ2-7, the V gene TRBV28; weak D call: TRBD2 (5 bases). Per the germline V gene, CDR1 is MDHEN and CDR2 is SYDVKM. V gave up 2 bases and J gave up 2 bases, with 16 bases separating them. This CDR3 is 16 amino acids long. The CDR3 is CASSLASSQRPYEQYF. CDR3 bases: TGTGCCAGCAGTTTAGCTTCATCCCAGCGGCCCTACGAGCAGTACTTC. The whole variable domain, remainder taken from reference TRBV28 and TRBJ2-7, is DVKVTQSSRYLVKRTGEKVFLECVQDMDHENMFWYRQDPGLGLRLIYFSYDVKMKEKGDIPEGYSVSREKKERFSLILESASTNQTSMYLCASSLASSQRPYEQYFGPGTRLTVT.

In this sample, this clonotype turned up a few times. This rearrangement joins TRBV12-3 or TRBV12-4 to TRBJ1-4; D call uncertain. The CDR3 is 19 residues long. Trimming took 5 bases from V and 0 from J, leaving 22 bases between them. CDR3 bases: TGTGCCAGCAGTCCCCACCGATTCAGGTGGGATGCAACTAATGAAAAACTGTTTTTT. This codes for CASSPHRFRWDATNEKLFF.

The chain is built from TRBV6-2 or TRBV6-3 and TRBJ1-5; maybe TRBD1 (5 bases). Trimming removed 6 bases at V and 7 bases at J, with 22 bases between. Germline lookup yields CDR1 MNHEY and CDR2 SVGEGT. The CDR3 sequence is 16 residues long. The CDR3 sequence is CASRPTGLPGKQPQHF. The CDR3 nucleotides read TGTGCCAGCAGACCCACGGGACTCCCGGGAAAGCAGCCCCAGCATTTT.

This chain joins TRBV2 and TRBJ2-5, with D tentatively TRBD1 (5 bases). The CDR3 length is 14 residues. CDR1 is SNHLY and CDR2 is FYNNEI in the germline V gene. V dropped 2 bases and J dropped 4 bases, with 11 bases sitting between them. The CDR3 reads CASSELAGRETQYF. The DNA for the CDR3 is TGTGCCAGCAGTGAATTGGCAGGGCGAGAGACCCAGTACTTC.

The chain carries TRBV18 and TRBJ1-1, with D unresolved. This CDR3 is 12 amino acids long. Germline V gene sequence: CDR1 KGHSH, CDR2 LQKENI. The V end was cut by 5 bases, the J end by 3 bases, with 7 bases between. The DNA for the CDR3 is TGTGCCAGCTCAGACGGGTACACTGAAGCTTTCTTT. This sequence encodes CASSDGYTEAFF.

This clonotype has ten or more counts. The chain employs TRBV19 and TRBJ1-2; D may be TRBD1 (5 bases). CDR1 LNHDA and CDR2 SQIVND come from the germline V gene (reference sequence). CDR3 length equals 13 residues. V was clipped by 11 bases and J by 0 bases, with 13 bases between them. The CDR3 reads CAVGTQANYGYTF. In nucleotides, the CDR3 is TGTGCCGTCGGGACCCAGGCTAACTATGGCTACACCTTC.

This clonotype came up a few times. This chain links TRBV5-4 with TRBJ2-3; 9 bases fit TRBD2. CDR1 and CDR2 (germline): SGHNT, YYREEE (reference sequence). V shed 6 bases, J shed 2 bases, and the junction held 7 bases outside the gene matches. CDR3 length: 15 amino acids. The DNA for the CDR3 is TGTGCCAGCAACTGGGGCGGGAGGGCCACAGATACGCAGTATTTT. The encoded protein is CASNWGGRATDTQYF. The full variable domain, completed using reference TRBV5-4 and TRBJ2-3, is ETGVTQSPTHLIKTRGQQVTLRCSSQSGHNTVSWYQQALGQGPQFIFQYYREEENGRGNFPPRFSGLQFPNYSSELNVNALELDDSALYLCASNWGGRATDTQYFGPGTRLTVL.